The rows below give T cell receptor beta chains drawn from one sample of a study of T cells in tumors after PD-1 blockade. Measured with immunoSEQ multiplex PCR; TCRdb has only the in-frame clones, and not every one. The table includes some 1,600 clones, roughly 67% detected once. The sample was tumor tissue, taken before anti-PD-1 treatment. These receptors were obtained from a human donor with cutaneous squamous cell carcinoma. Both conserved end residues are trimmed from each CDR3. Size is omitted from some rows. Given values are once, few, many or a class for expanded clones.

CDR3 | V | size | J | length
ASSLLAGPETQY | TRBV7-6 | few | TRBJ2-5 | 12
ASRHRTGGSFYGYT | TRBV2 | . | TRBJ1-2 | 14
ASSAGQGADEQY | TRBV7-9 | . | TRBJ2-7 | 12
ASSLFGSLNEKLF | TRBV5-4 | large | TRBJ1-4 | 13
ASSQRGLNTEAF | TRBV23-1 | . | TRBJ1-1 | 12
ASSQGERGGPDTQY | TRBV14 | . | TRBJ2-3 | 14
ASSLGTEGEQY | TRBV7-2 | . | TRBJ2-7 | 11
ASRDRLNTEAF | TRBV27 | once | TRBJ1-1 | 11
ASSLGQKPHEKLF | TRBV5-1 | . | TRBJ1-4 | 13
ASSDGRGNTEAF | TRBV2 | . | TRBJ1-1 | 12
ASSSGTRSDTQY | TRBV7-8 | . | TRBJ2-3 | 12
ASSGQTGGLGEKLF | TRBV9 | . | TRBJ1-4 | 14
ASSLIRDGWDQPQH | TRBV5-5 | . | TRBJ1-5 | 14
ASSPPEERYT | TRBV18 | few | TRBJ1-2 | 10
ASSSINEKLF | TRBV3-1/TRBV3-2 | . | TRBJ1-4 | 10
AWSVRSTNEKLF | TRBV30 | . | TRBJ1-4 | 12